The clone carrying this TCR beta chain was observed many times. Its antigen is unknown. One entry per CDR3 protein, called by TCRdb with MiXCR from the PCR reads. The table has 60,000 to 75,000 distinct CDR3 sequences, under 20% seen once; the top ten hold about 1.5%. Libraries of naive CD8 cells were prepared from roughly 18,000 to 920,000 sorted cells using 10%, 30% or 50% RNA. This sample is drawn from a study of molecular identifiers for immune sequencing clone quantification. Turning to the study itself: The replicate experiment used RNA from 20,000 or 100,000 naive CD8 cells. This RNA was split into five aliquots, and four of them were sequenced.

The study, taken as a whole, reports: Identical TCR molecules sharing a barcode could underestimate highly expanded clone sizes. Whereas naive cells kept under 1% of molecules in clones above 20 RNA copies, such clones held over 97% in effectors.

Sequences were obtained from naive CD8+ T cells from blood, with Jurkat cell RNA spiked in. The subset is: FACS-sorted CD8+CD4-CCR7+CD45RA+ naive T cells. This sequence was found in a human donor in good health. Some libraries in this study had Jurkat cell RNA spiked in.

The CDR3 region is CASSLAVAGQETQYF. As DNA, the CDR3 is TGTGCCAGCAGCTTAGCGGTAGCGGGCCAAGAGACCCAGTACTTC. V gene TRBV7-8 combines with J gene TRBJ2-5; 7 bases align to TRBD2. With V trimmed by 0 bases and J by 1 base, 2 bases remained unmatched. The CDR3 is 15 amino acids. Germline values: CDR1 SGHVS, CDR2 FQNEAQ.